A selection of T cell receptor beta chains follows, all from one sample in a study of T cell responses to AZD1222 COVID-19 vaccine. Sequencing used immunoSEQ multiplex PCR; TCRdb keeps in-frame clones, though not all of them. Here the sample spans about 86,000 clones, 60% to 80% being singletons. The sample in question was peripheral blood, obtained on day 0 of AZD1222 vaccination. The origin of the receptors is an adult in good health. Both conserved end residues are part of each CDR3. A D gene is named only where the DNA matches it firmly. Rows give clone size only sometimes, using once, few, many, or a class for an expanded clone.

clone_size j_call d_call v_call cdr3_aa cdr3_nt
once TRBJ2-5 . TRBV11-2 CASSLGGQQETQYF TGTGCCAGCAGCTTAGGAGGACAGCAAGAGACCCAGTACTTC
. TRBJ1-2 . TRBV5-5 CASSLLQSTNYGYTF TGTGCCAGCAGCTTGTTACAGAGCACTAACTATGGCTACACCTTC
many TRBJ1-4 TRBD1 TRBV14 CASSLSNRGTNEKLFF TGTGCCAGCAGCCTCTCAAACAGGGGAACTAATGAAAAACTGTTTTTT
. TRBJ2-1 TRBD2 TRBV4-2 CASSFDSGESYNEQFF TGTGCCAGCAGTTTTGATAGCGGGGAGTCCTACAATGAGCAGTTCTTC
. TRBJ2-7 . TRBV15 CATSREHYYEQYF TGTGCCACCAGCAGAGAGCACTACTACGAGCAGTACTTC
. TRBJ2-3 . TRBV7-2 CASSQGSWSADTQYF TGTGCCAGCAGCCAGGGATCATGGAGCGCAGATACGCAGTATTTT
. TRBJ2-7 TRBD2 TRBV9 CASSVGLAGGPGEQYF TGTGCCAGCAGCGTAGGACTAGCGGGAGGGCCGGGGGAGCAGTACTTC
. TRBJ2-3 TRBD2 TRBV14 CASSKREDTDTQYF TGTGCCAGCAGTAAGCGGGAGGACACAGATACGCAGTATTTT
once TRBJ1-5 TRBD1 TRBV19 CASSTQQGWGNQPQHF TGTGCCAGTAGTACGCAACAGGGGTGGGGCAATCAGCCCCAGCATTTT
. TRBJ1-5 TRBD1 TRBV28 CASSPSGTGDNQPQHF TGTGCCAGCAGTCCCTCCGGGACAGGGGACAATCAGCCCCAGCATTTT
. TRBJ2-3 . TRBV28 CASSLVGHTQYF TGTGCCAGCAGTTTAGTGGGCCATACGCAGTATTTT
. TRBJ1-1 . TRBV6-5 CASSYGFMGGRSEAFF TGTGCCAGCAGTTACGGCTTCATGGGGGGTAGGTCTGAAGCTTTCTTT
. TRBJ2-7 . TRBV28 CATRGDNSYEQYF TGTGCCACCCGGGGGGACAACTCCTACGAGCAGTACTTC
. TRBJ2-1 . TRBV5-1 CASSRDSPYNEQFF TGCGCCAGCAGCCGAGACAGTCCTTACAATGAGCAGTTCTTC
few TRBJ1-5 . TRBV18 CASSPEHYSNQPQHF TGTGCCAGCTCACCGGAGCACTATAGCAATCAGCCCCAGCATTTT
. TRBJ2-7 TRBD2 TRBV5-4 CASSLRLAGGSYEQYF TGTGCCAGCAGCCTAAGACTAGCGGGAGGCTCCTACGAGCAGTACTTC
. TRBJ2-7 . TRBV6-5 CASCSQFSLTYEQYF TGTGCCAGCTGTTCCCAATTTTCCTTGACTTACGAGCAGTACTTC
. TRBJ2-7 TRBD2 TRBV12-3/TRBV12-4 CASRLAGYEQYF TGTGCCAGCAGACTAGCGGGCTACGAGCAGTACTTC
. TRBJ2-7 . TRBV29-1 CSVGTASSYEQYF TGCAGCGTTGGGACAGCGAGCTCCTACGAGCAGTACTTC
. TRBJ2-7 TRBD2 TRBV4-3 CASSQDVLAGGSYEQYF TGCGCCAGCAGCCAAGATGTACTAGCGGGAGGTAGCTACGAGCAGTACTTC
. TRBJ1-4 TRBD1 TRBV7-9 CASSTRQGGLFF TGTGCCAGCAGCACCCGACAGGGGGGACTGTTTTTT
. TRBJ2-4 . TRBV12-5 CASGNTGPLSKNIQYF TGTGCTAGTGGGAACACTGGACCCTTGAGCAAAAACATTCAGTACTTC
. TRBJ2-6 . TRBV5-1 CASSLAPGAGANVLTF TGCGCCAGCAGCTTGGCGCCCGGGGCTGGGGCCAACGTCCTGACTTTC
. TRBJ2-1 . TRBV6-2/TRBV6-3 CASSSRLDNEQFF TGTGCCAGCAGTTCCCGCCTAGACAATGAGCAGTTCTTC
. TRBJ1-1 . TRBV5-4 CASSGVSEAFF TGTGCCAGCAGCGGGGTTTCTGAAGCTTTCTTT
. TRBJ2-1 TRBD2 TRBV7-9 CASSHNPGLAGRTYNEQFF TGTGCCAGCAGCCACAACCCCGGACTAGCGGGACGAACCTACAATGAGCAGTTCTTC
. TRBJ1-1 TRBD1 TRBV25-1 CASSPTGDTEAFF TGTGCCAGCAGTCCTACAGGGGACACTGAAGCTTTCTTT
. TRBJ1-4 . TRBV3-1/TRBV3-2 CASSQEKGGGEKLFF TGTGCCAGCAGCCAAGAGAAGGGGGGAGGTGAAAAACTGTTTTTT
. TRBJ2-5 TRBD1 TRBV27 CASMETGPRETQYF TGTGCCAGCATGGAGACAGGGCCTCGGGAGACCCAGTACTTC
. TRBJ2-7 TRBD1 TRBV5-4 CASSRDRASSYEQYF TGTGCCAGCAGCCGGGACAGGGCTTCCTCCTACGAGCAGTACTTC
. TRBJ2-1 . TRBV5-1 CASSLLAGSNNEQFF TGCGCCAGCAGCTTGCTGGCGGGTTCCAACAATGAGCAGTTCTTC
. TRBJ2-3 . TRBV5-6 CASTLGRTDTQYF TGTGCCAGCACCCTGGGCCGCACAGATACGCAGTATTTT
. TRBJ1-1 TRBD1 TRBV2 CASSDPTGAFNTEAFF TGTGCCAGCAGTGATCCGACAGGGGCTTTTAACACTGAAGCTTTCTTT
. TRBJ2-5 TRBD2 TRBV7-2 CASSFQAGGGETQYF TGTGCCAGCAGCTTCCAGGCGGGGGGAGGAGAGACCCAGTACTTC
few TRBJ2-7 TRBD1 TRBV5-1 CASSLAPPGQGTYEQYF TGCGCCAGCAGCTTGGCGCCCCCGGGACAGGGCACCTACGAGCAGTACTTC
. TRBJ1-5 . TRBV30 CAWSVKMGLDQPQHF TGTGCCTGGAGTGTAAAAATGGGTTTGGATCAGCCCCAGCATTTT
. TRBJ1-5 . TRBV10-1 CASSAFSVAGGNQPQHF TGCGCCAGCAGTGCCTTTAGTGTGGCGGGTGGGAATCAGCCCCAGCATTTT
. TRBJ1-4 . TRBV29-1 CSVTGEPTNEKLFF TGCAGCGTTACTGGCGAGCCAACTAATGAAAAACTGTTTTTT
. TRBJ2-5 . TRBV7-9 CASSLQGNTREETQYF TGTGCCAGCAGCTTACAAGGAAATACCCGGGAGGAGACCCAGTACTTC
. TRBJ1-6 . TRBV30 CAFLGGGASPLHF TGTGCCTTCCTCGGTGGAGGGGCTTCACCCCTCCACTTT
. TRBJ2-5 . TRBV7-9 CASSVGEETQYF TGTGCCAGCAGCGTGGGGGAAGAGACCCAGTACTTC
. TRBJ1-6 . TRBV27 CASSPNLGLHSYNSPLHF TGTGCCAGCAGTCCTAACCTCGGATTACACTCCTATAATTCACCCCTCCACTTT
. TRBJ1-1 . TRBV14 CASSRGSSSEAFF TGTGCCAGCAGCCGGGGTAGTTCGTCAGAAGCTTTCTTT
. TRBJ2-1 . TRBV6-5 CASSQFEGRNEQFF TGTGCCAGCAGTCAATTCGAGGGGAGGAATGAGCAGTTCTTC
. TRBJ1-6 . TRBV15 CATSQGMNSPLHF TGTGCCACCAGTCAGGGGATGAATTCACCCCTCCACTTT
. TRBJ1-2 . TRBV3-1/TRBV3-2 CASSQGRDASGYTF TGTGCCAGCAGCCAAGGCAGAGACGCGAGCGGCTACACCTTC